Included here is one T cell receptor (beta chain) sequence, with context. Antigen: not known. Oncomine TCR Beta short-read sequencing was applied to DNA from cultured CD4+ T cells. TCRdb processed the PCR reads anew with MiXCR; each CDR3 protein has one entry. The table includes under 25,000 distinct CDR3 sequences, about 45% detected once. Treatment meaning: roughly ten-day PBMC culture with coronavirus spike peptide pools or control peptides (ViraFEST assay). The data derive from a study of vaccination and CD4 T cells after COVID-19. Study information: The convalescent group had six males, four females, seven Caucasians, two Asians, one multiracial.

Study-level findings and limits: Early post-infection timepoints were not included, and relatively few convalescent patients were studied.

This CDR3 is 10 amino acids long. This clonotype originated in a human donor with COVID-19. The chain uses TRBV12-2 and TRBJ2-5. TRBV12-2 corresponds to a pseudogene. The sequencing sample was made of cultured CD4+ T cells from blood. The DNA of the CDR3 is TGTGCAAGTCGCCAAGAGACCCAGTACTTC. Translation gives CASRQETQYF.